This T cell receptor beta chain was obtained from a study of T cell repertoires in cytomegalovirus infection. TCRdb independently ran MiXCR on the reads; one entry per CDR3 protein. The top ten clones hold about 13% of a sample with around 490,000 distinct CDR3 sequences, 26% of them seen once. This clonotype was counted a single time. Germline CDR1 is LNHDA and CDR2 is SQIVND (reference sequence). This CDR3 is 13 amino acids long. The germline V and J ends were trimmed by 6 bases and 7 bases, with 13 bases remaining between them. The TCR sequence derives from a human donor in good health (CMV status not recorded). Some clones in this sample may be carry-over from other donors' samples. The chain joins TRBV19 to TRBJ2-4; tentative D call: TRBD1 (6 bases). Sample: PBMCs. The CDR3: CASRPIRGNIQYF. CDR3 sequence (DNA): TGTGCCAGTAGACCTATAAGGGGGAACATTCAGTACTTC.